A selection of T cell receptor beta chains follows, all from one sample in a study of CD8 T cell repertoires and HIV-1 epitope variants. Assay: immunoSEQ multiplex PCR; the TCRdb copy retains only in-frame clones and omits some. The sample lists approximately 4,600 clones, roughly three fifths occurring once. The antigens these receptors bind are not known. The sample comprised cultured CD8+ T cells derived from PBMCs. The source of these receptors is a male donor with HIV. Each CDR3 is given without its conserved first and last residue.

>TRBJ2-7|TRBV5-1
ASRGGYEQY
>TRBJ1-1|TRBV6-5
ASSLRLNTEAF
>TRBJ1-1|TRBV5-5
ASSLASDTEAF
>TRBJ2-3|TRBV13
ASSSSGSPTDTQY
>TRBJ2-7|TRBV6-4
ASSASLVSEQY
>TRBJ2-2|TRBV19
ASIQTGTGFVGELF
>TRBJ2-1|TRBV13
ASSISGRDMLNEQF
>TRBJ2-7|TRBV6-5
ASSYGAGVYEQY
>TRBJ2-1|TRBV19
ASSIMSDNEQF
>TRBJ2-7|TRBV2
ASSEKWLGGEQY
>TRBJ1-4|TRBV11-3
ASSLGNREREKLF
>TRBJ2-5|TRBV7-9
ASSTAGEYQETQY
>TRBJ2-7|TRBV27
ASSLTSGTFAYEQY
>TRBJ1-3|TRBV9
ASSSGVRGNTIY
>TRBJ2-1|TRBV18
ASSQDRAGNEQF
>TRBJ2-3|TRBV10-3
AISESMGADTQY
>TRBJ1-5|TRBV2
ASSEAGGLYSNQPQH
>TRBJ2-7|TRBV27
ASSLSQGTLSYEQY
>TRBJ2-7|TRBV19
ASGGLGYEQY
>TRBJ2-1|TRBV27
ASSPLSYNEQF
>TRBJ1-5|TRBV5-6
ASSFRGGRQPQH
>TRBJ1-5|TRBV6-4
AKGKGHSNQPQH
>TRBJ1-2|TRBV7-9
ASSLGAGDYGYT
>TRBJ2-1|TRBV6-6
ASRNSGSSYNEQF
>TRBJ2-5|TRBV2
ASSSAGIDQETQY